One sample yielded the 21 T cell receptor beta chains listed below, sequenced in a study of memory CD4+ T cells and cytomegalovirus serostatus. The data were produced by immunoSEQ multiplex PCR, yet TCRdb's version contains in-frame clones alone and is incomplete. Here the sample spans tens of thousands of clones, around 76% being singletons. The sort gate was single viable CD3+CD4+CD8-CD45RO+ cells for memory CD4+ T cells. The sample comprised memory CD4+ T cells from blood. All receptors come from an adult in good health and CMV-seropositive.

The chain employs TRBV11-3 and TRBJ2-7, with no clear D. Deletions cut 5 bases from V and 5 bases from J, with 7 bases between. Germline assignment: CDR1 SGHNT and CDR2 YENEEA. CDR3 length: 11 residues. The chain's CDR3 is CASSEGDEQYF. Here the CDR3 DNA reads TGTGCCAGCAGCGAAGGAGACGAGCAGTACTTC.

This clone was recorded only once. The same CDR3 arises from other DNA sequences in this sample as well. The J gene is TRBJ2-2, the V gene TRBV5-1; a weak D match, TRBD1 (6 bases). Germline CDR1 reads SGHRS; CDR2 reads YFSETQ. The CDR3 length is 15 residues. Trimming pared 2 bases from V and 4 bases from J, leaving 12 bases between. This chain's CDR3 is CASSLDRRPTGELFF. The CDR3 DNA sequence: TGCGCCAGCAGCTTAGACAGGAGGCCCACCGGGGAGCTGTTTTTT.

This sequence joins TRBV28 and TRBJ2-1, with D possibly being TRBD2 (6 bases). Germline values: CDR1 MDHEN, CDR2 SYDVKM. CDR3 size: 14 residues. Trimming removed 7 bases from V and 14 bases from J, with 24 bases in between. Written as DNA, the CDR3 is TGTGCCAGCAACGATCCTACGGAGGGGTGGGAGGAGTTCTTC. Encoded protein: CASNDPTEGWEEFF.

This clone appeared a few times. The V and J genes are TRBV5-1 and TRBJ2-7, with 8 bases that match TRBD1. CDR3 length equals 12 residues. The J segment lost 6 bases and the V segment lost 4 bases, leaving 3 bases of the junction unmatched. Looked up from germline, CDR1 is SGHRS and CDR2 is YFSETQ. CDR3 nucleotides: TGCGCCAGCAGCCGGACAGGGTTCGAGCAGTACTTC. Its protein product is CASSRTGFEQYF.

The chain has TRBV4-2 and TRBJ2-3; possibly TRBD1 for D (6 bases). Looked up from germline, CDR1 is LGHNA and CDR2 is YNFKEQ. V was pared by 0 bases and J by 2 bases, with 15 bases between. The CDR3 length is 17 residues. CDR3 sequence: CASSQDKLGADTDTQYF. Written as DNA, the CDR3 is TGTGCCAGCAGCCAAGATAAGTTGGGGGCCGACACAGATACGCAGTATTTT.

V and J are TRBV7-6 and TRBJ2-3; 15 nucleotides agree with TRBD2. This CDR3 is 18 amino acids long. The V gene's germline CDR1 is SGHVS and CDR2 FNYEAQ. The V and J ends lost 5 bases and 1 base, in that order; junction bases with no gene match: 7. In nucleotides, the CDR3 is TGTGCCAGCAGCCGCGGGACTAGCGGGGGGCGCGGCACAGATACGCAGTATTTT. Its translation is CASSRGTSGGRGTDTQYF.

The chain couples TRBV7-2 to TRBJ1-3; TRBD1 is a possible D gene (5 bases). This CDR3 contains 14 residues. The V gene's germline CDR1 is SGHTA and CDR2 FQGNSA. Trimming pared 1 base from V and 4 bases from J, leaving 8 bases between. The CDR3 is CASSLDRSGNTIYF. As DNA, the CDR3 is TGTGCCAGCAGCTTAGACAGGTCCGGAAACACCATATATTTT.

This clone appeared a single time. The chain has TRBV6-1 and TRBJ1-5; D perhaps matches TRBD1 (5 bases). CDR1 and CDR2 from the germline V gene are MNHNS and SASEGT. With 3 bases removed from V and 5 bases from J, the gap between germline ends came to 8 bases. The length of the CDR3 is 13 residues. The CDR3 DNA reads TGTGCCAGCAGTGAGGGGACCCATCAGCCCCAGCATTTT. It is translated as CASSEGTHQPQHF.

CDR3 coding DNA: TGCGCCAGCAGCTTGGTCCCTAGCGGGGGGACCGGGGAGCTGTTTTTT. Amino acids: CASSLVPSGGTGELFF. The rearrangement uses TRBV5-1 and TRBJ2-2; TRBD2 matches at 11 bases. After removal of 0 bases from V and 5 bases from J, the junction contained 3 bases not matched to a gene. Germline CDR1 reads SGHRS; CDR2 reads YFSETQ. The CDR3 is made up of 16 amino acids.

This clone was picked up one time. This chain uses TRBV6-1 with TRBJ2-7; 11 positions match TRBD1. Germline values: CDR1 MNHNS, CDR2 SASEGT. V trimming: 2 bases; J trimming: 9 bases; junction bases outside the gene matches: 6. The CDR3 is 14 amino acids. CDR3 in amino acids: CASSEMDRGHGQYF. DNA for the CDR3: TGTGCCAGCAGTGAAATGGACAGGGGGCATGGGCAGTACTTC.

The V gene is TRBV7-8, the J gene TRBJ1-6; D unclear. Per germline, CDR1 SGHVS and CDR2 FQNEAQ. The CDR3 totals 17 residues. V was pared by 5 bases and J by 7 bases, with 21 bases between. The CDR3 here is CASSNLSPGGRNSPLHF. As DNA, the CDR3 is TGTGCCAGCAGCAACCTTTCCCCGGGCGGTCGGAATTCACCCCTCCACTTT.

This clone was counted between two and nine times. The CDR3 DNA is TGTGCCAGCAGCTTAGTACAGGGCCCCTACGAGCAGTACTTC. Translating gives CASSLVQGPYEQYF. This rearrangement joins TRBV7-3 to TRBJ2-7; TRBD1 might be the D (6 bases). Germline CDR1 is SGHTA and CDR2 is FQGTGA. The V end was cut by 2 bases, the J end by 2 bases, with 10 bases between. The CDR3 covers 14 residues.

This chain connects TRBV19 to TRBJ2-3; the D is unclear. The CDR3 has 14 residues. In germline, CDR1 is LNHDA, CDR2 SQIVND (reference sequence). The V gene lost 0 bases and the J gene lost 2 bases, with 6 bases spanning the gap. Written as DNA, the CDR3 is TGTGCCAGTAGTATAGAAGGGCTCACAGATACGCAGTATTTT. Amino acid sequence: CASSIEGLTDTQYF.

This clone appeared a single time. The chain combines TRBV7-2 with TRBJ1-1, with a possible D match to TRBD1 (5 bases). Trimming removed 2 bases at V and 5 bases at J, with 12 bases between. The CDR3 consists of 14 residues. CDR1 and CDR2 (germline): SGHTA, FQGNSA. In nucleotides, the CDR3 is TGTGCCAGCAGCTTAATGTGGGGCCAGACTGAAGCTTTCTTT. Amino acid sequence: CASSLMWGQTEAFF.

This CDR3 is CARGTGRSGANVLTF. The CDR3 bases are TGTGCCAGGGGGACAGGTCGCTCTGGGGCCAACGTCCTGACTTTC. The V gene is TRBV6-9, the J gene TRBJ2-6, with TRBD1 identical over 8 bases. Germline V gene lookup returns CDR1 MNHGY and CDR2 SVAAGI. The trim removed 9 bases at V and 0 bases at J, leaving 4 bases unmatched. The CDR3 contains 15 residues.

The V and J genes are TRBV18 and TRBJ1-5, with D perhaps TRBD1 (5 bases). V was shortened by 3 bases and J by 6 bases, with 9 bases between the two germline ends. Germline values: CDR1 KGHSH, CDR2 LQKENI. The CDR3 is 13 residues long. The CDR3 loop is CASSPYQGQPQHF. The CDR3 nucleotides are TGTGCCAGCTCACCTTATCAGGGTCAGCCCCAGCATTTT.

The gene calls are TRBV14 and TRBJ2-1; tentatively, D is TRBD2 (6 bases). CDR3 length: 16 amino acids. Trimming stripped 0 bases from V and 0 bases from J, with 9 bases between. CDR1 is SGHDN and CDR2 is FVKESK in the germline V gene. CDR3: CASSQESGLSYNEQFF. CDR3 bases: TGTGCCAGCAGCCAAGAGAGCGGGCTCTCCTACAATGAGCAGTTCTTC.

V is TRBV7-9 and J is TRBJ1-4; TRBD1 matches at 7 bases. Losses at the gene ends were 4 bases for V and 3 bases for J; bases not matched to a gene: 2. The CDR3 has 14 residues. The germline CDR1 and CDR2 sequences are SEHNR and FQNEAQ (reference sequence). CDR3 nucleotide sequence: TGTGCCAGCAGCTCCGGGACAGCTAATGAAAAACTGTTTTTT. Translation gives CASSSGTANEKLFF. Full variable domain (missing parts from reference TRBV7-9 and TRBJ1-4): DTGVSQNPRHKITKRGQNVTFRCDPISEHNRLYWYRQTLGQGPEFLTYFQNEAQLEKSRLLSDRFSAERPKGSFSTLEIQRTEQGDSAMYLCASSSGTANEKLFFGSGTQLSVL.

The chain couples TRBV5-1 to TRBJ2-5; no clear D gene. Between the trimmed V and J ends, which lost 5 bases and 3 bases, there was a span of 17 bases. The CDR3 is made up of 15 amino acids. Germline assignment: CDR1 SGHRS and CDR2 YFSETQ. The CDR3 nucleotides read TGCGCCAGCAGACCTTACCCAACAACGAAAGAGACCCAGTACTTC. It codes for CASRPYPTTKETQYF. Combining the CDR3 with reference TRBV5-1 and TRBJ2-5 gives the whole variable domain KAGVTQTPRYLIKTRGQQVTLSCSPISGHRSVSWYQQTPGQGLQFLFEYFSETQRNKGNFPGRFSGRQFSNSRSEMNVSTLELGDSALYLCASRPYPTTKETQYFGPGTRLLVL.

The chain couples TRBV27 to TRBJ1-2; D might be TRBD1 (6 bases). This CDR3 is built from 13 residues. Germline assignment: CDR1 MNHEY and CDR2 SMNVEV (reference sequence). Trimming removed 2 bases from V and 5 bases from J, with 9 bases in between. Here the CDR3 reads CASSLEGGYGYTF. In DNA, the CDR3 is TGTGCCAGCAGTTTAGAGGGGGGGTATGGCTACACCTTC.

This clone was counted a single time. This sequence joins TRBV7-2 and TRBJ2-1, with D hard to call. Germline V gene data show CDR1 as SGHTA and CDR2 as FQGNSA. Trimming took 1 base from V and 1 from J, leaving 2 bases between them. CDR3 size: 13 residues. The CDR3 region has the DNA TGTGCCAGCAGCTTAGGATCCTACAATGAGCAGTTCTTC. This codes for CASSLGSYNEQFF.